The rows below give T cell receptor beta chains drawn from one sample of a study of quantifying T cell responses using KT2 cells. One entry per CDR3 protein results from TCRdb running MiXCR on the UMI-ligation and nested PCR reads. The data show about 30,000 distinct CDR3 sequences, 7.3% seen once. Input material: PBMCs spiked with cells of the T cell clone KT2. Receptors originate from a human donor. Each CDR3 is given with its conserved first and last residue. A D gene is named only where the DNA matches it firmly. The size entry is marked missing in some rows and otherwise reads once, few, many or a size class.

cdr3_nt: TGCAGTGTCACCCCCCCGGGGGCTGGCTATGGCTACACCTTC
cdr3_aa: CSVTPPGAGYGYTF
clone_size: many
d_call: NA
v_call: TRBV20-1
j_call: TRBJ1-2
cdr3_length: 14

cdr3_nt: TGTGCCAGCAGGGGAACCTCTCCGTCGGTGGACACTGAAGCTTTCTTT
cdr3_aa: CASRGTSPSVDTEAFF
clone_size: many
d_call: NA
v_call: TRBV25-1
j_call: TRBJ1-1
cdr3_length: 16

cdr3_nt: TGCGCCAGCAGCATAGGGGGGACCACCGGGGAGCTGTTTTTT
cdr3_aa: CASSIGGTTGELFF
clone_size: few
d_call: NA
v_call: TRBV5-1
j_call: TRBJ2-2
cdr3_length: 14

cdr3_nt: TGTGCCATCAGTGAGACAGCATATGGCTACACCTTC
cdr3_aa: CAISETAYGYTF
clone_size: many
d_call: NA
v_call: TRBV10-3
j_call: TRBJ1-2
cdr3_length: 12

cdr3_nt: TGCAGTGCGTCCCCAGGACGGAACTATGGCTACACCTTC
cdr3_aa: CSASPGRNYGYTF
clone_size: many
d_call: NA
v_call: TRBV20-1
j_call: TRBJ1-2
cdr3_length: 13

cdr3_nt: TGCGCCAGCAGCCCGGGGGATACAGATCAAGAGACCCAGTACTTC
cdr3_aa: CASSPGDTDQETQYF
clone_size: few
d_call: NA
v_call: TRBV5-1
j_call: TRBJ2-5
cdr3_length: 15

cdr3_nt: TGTGCCAGCAGCTCCAAAGAGACCCAGTACTTC
cdr3_aa: CASSSKETQYF
clone_size: many
d_call: NA
v_call: TRBV7-2
j_call: TRBJ2-5
cdr3_length: 11

cdr3_nt: TGCGCCAGCAGCTTGTTCTGGTACAATGAGCAGTTCTTC
cdr3_aa: CASSLFWYNEQFF
clone_size: few
d_call: NA
v_call: TRBV5-1
j_call: TRBJ2-1
cdr3_length: 13

cdr3_nt: TGTGCCAGCAGTTTCGAATATAATGTGCAGTTCTTC
cdr3_aa: CASSFEYNVQFF
clone_size: NA
d_call: NA
v_call: TRBV12-3/TRBV12-4
j_call: TRBJ2-1
cdr3_length: 12

cdr3_nt: TGTGCCAGCAGTTTCACCCGGTTCGACAGGGCGGACCTCGGGAACACTGAAGCTTTCTTT
cdr3_aa: CASSFTRFDRADLGNTEAFF
clone_size: few
d_call: TRBD1
v_call: TRBV6-2/TRBV6-3
j_call: TRBJ1-1
cdr3_length: 20

cdr3_nt: TGTGCCAGCCGTCTCCAGGCTCCCAGGTTATCCAATTCCGGGGAGCTGTTTTTT
cdr3_aa: CASRLQAPRLSNSGELFF
clone_size: many
d_call: NA
v_call: TRBV6-5
j_call: TRBJ2-2
cdr3_length: 18

cdr3_nt: TGTGCCACCAGCCAGACTAGCGGTAACACAGATACGCAGTATTTT
cdr3_aa: CATSQTSGNTDTQYF
clone_size: many
d_call: TRBD2
v_call: TRBV24-1
j_call: TRBJ2-3
cdr3_length: 15

cdr3_nt: TGTGCCAGCAGCGTAGATGACGGCTCCTACGAGCAGTACTTC
cdr3_aa: CASSVDDGSYEQYF
clone_size: many
d_call: NA
v_call: TRBV9
j_call: TRBJ2-7
cdr3_length: 14

cdr3_nt: TGTGCCAGCAGGGGAGAGAGGGAGACCCAGTACTTC
cdr3_aa: CASRGERETQYF
clone_size: many
d_call: NA
v_call: TRBV12-3/TRBV12-4
j_call: TRBJ2-5
cdr3_length: 12

cdr3_nt: TGCGCCAGCAGCCGTCGGACAGAAAACGGGGACGAGCAGTACTTC
cdr3_aa: CASSRRTENGDEQYF
clone_size: few
d_call: NA
v_call: TRBV4-1
j_call: TRBJ2-7
cdr3_length: 15

cdr3_nt: TGTGCCAGCAGTGAGGGGCTAGACACCGGGGAGCTGTTTTTT
cdr3_aa: CASSEGLDTGELFF
clone_size: medium-sized
d_call: NA
v_call: TRBV6-4
j_call: TRBJ2-2
cdr3_length: 14

cdr3_nt: TGCGCCAGCAGCCCTGGACAGGGGCCAATCGGGGGCTACACCTTC
cdr3_aa: CASSPGQGPIGGYTF
clone_size: NA
d_call: TRBD1
v_call: TRBV5-1
j_call: TRBJ1-2
cdr3_length: 15

cdr3_nt: TGTGCCAGCAGTGGGGACAGGGTTACTGAAGCTTTCTTT
cdr3_aa: CASSGDRVTEAFF
clone_size: many
d_call: TRBD1
v_call: TRBV6-1
j_call: TRBJ1-1
cdr3_length: 13

cdr3_nt: TGTGCCAGCTCATCGACGATCCAGGGTAAGGGGAACACTGAAGCTTTCTTT
cdr3_aa: CASSSTIQGKGNTEAFF
clone_size: many
d_call: NA
v_call: TRBV18
j_call: TRBJ1-1
cdr3_length: 17

cdr3_nt: TGTGCCAGCAGTATCCAGCGACTCGGCACAGATACGCAGTATTTT
cdr3_aa: CASSIQRLGTDTQYF
clone_size: few
d_call: NA
v_call: TRBV2
j_call: TRBJ2-3
cdr3_length: 15

cdr3_nt: TGCGCCAGCAGCCAAGAATTTCAGGGGGCATTCAATGAGCAGTTCTTC
cdr3_aa: CASSQEFQGAFNEQFF
clone_size: many
d_call: TRBD1
v_call: TRBV4-1
j_call: TRBJ2-1
cdr3_length: 16

cdr3_nt: TGCGCCAGCAGCCACGAAGAGCGGGAGGATCTGGCAGATACGCAGTATTTT
cdr3_aa: CASSHEEREDLADTQYF
clone_size: few
d_call: TRBD2
v_call: TRBV4-1
j_call: TRBJ2-3
cdr3_length: 17

cdr3_nt: TGTGCCAGCAGTGCGTCTTGGGAAGGTGAGCAGTTCTTC
cdr3_aa: CASSASWEGEQFF
clone_size: many
d_call: NA
v_call: TRBV2
j_call: TRBJ2-1
cdr3_length: 13

cdr3_nt: TGCGCCAGCAGCTTGAAGGCAGGGGGTTACGATGAGCAGTTCTTC
cdr3_aa: CASSLKAGGYDEQFF
clone_size: many
d_call: TRBD1
v_call: TRBV5-1
j_call: TRBJ2-1
cdr3_length: 15

cdr3_nt: TGTGCCAGCAGGCGGGACAGAGGAAACACCGGGGAGCTGTTTTTT
cdr3_aa: CASRRDRGNTGELFF
clone_size: many
d_call: NA
v_call: TRBV7-2
j_call: TRBJ2-2
cdr3_length: 15

cdr3_nt: TGTGCCAGCAGCCAAGGAGACTCAAGAGTGGCCTACGAGCAGTACTTC
cdr3_aa: CASSQGDSRVAYEQYF
clone_size: few
d_call: NA
v_call: TRBV3-1
j_call: TRBJ2-7
cdr3_length: 16

cdr3_nt: TGCAGTGCGGGCGACAGGGCGTCAAGGCCCCAGCATTTT
cdr3_aa: CSAGDRASRPQHF
clone_size: many
d_call: TRBD1
v_call: TRBV20-1
j_call: TRBJ1-5
cdr3_length: 13

cdr3_nt: TGTGCCAGCAGCTTAGGGGGACAGGCCTCCCTTACAGGTTCGGTCGATGAGCAGTTCTTC
cdr3_aa: CASSLGGQASLTGSVDEQFF
clone_size: many
d_call: TRBD1
v_call: TRBV11-3
j_call: TRBJ2-1
cdr3_length: 20

cdr3_nt: TGTGCCAGCAGCCCACAGGGGACGGGCTACACCTTC
cdr3_aa: CASSPQGTGYTF
clone_size: many
d_call: TRBD1
v_call: TRBV6-2/TRBV6-3
j_call: TRBJ1-2
cdr3_length: 12

cdr3_nt: TGCGCCAGCAGCTTGGCCTACAGCTCCAACACCGGGGAGCTGTTTTTT
cdr3_aa: CASSLAYSSNTGELFF
clone_size: NA
d_call: NA
v_call: TRBV5-1
j_call: TRBJ2-2
cdr3_length: 16

cdr3_nt: TGTGCCAGCAGCTGGGGGAGCGGGAGGGGCTCCTACAATGAGCAGTTCTTC
cdr3_aa: CASSWGSGRGSYNEQFF
clone_size: many
d_call: TRBD2
v_call: TRBV5-4
j_call: TRBJ2-1
cdr3_length: 17

cdr3_nt: TGTGCCAGCAGTCTCCGATTCGGGGCCCTCTATAATTCACCCCTCCACTTT
cdr3_aa: CASSLRFGALYNSPLHF
clone_size: many
d_call: NA
v_call: TRBV7-2
j_call: TRBJ1-6
cdr3_length: 17

cdr3_nt: TGCGCCAGCAGCCAAGATCCGGAGAACACTGAAGCTTTCTTT
cdr3_aa: CASSQDPENTEAFF
clone_size: many
d_call: NA
v_call: TRBV4-1
j_call: TRBJ1-1
cdr3_length: 14

cdr3_nt: TGTGCCAGCAGCCAAGGTGGCGGGATCCAAGAGACCCAGTACTTC
cdr3_aa: CASSQGGGIQETQYF
clone_size: NA
d_call: NA
v_call: TRBV3-1
j_call: TRBJ2-5
cdr3_length: 15

cdr3_nt: TGTGCCAGCAGCGTAGCAACTTTGAATACAGATACGCAGTATTTT
cdr3_aa: CASSVATLNTDTQYF
clone_size: many
d_call: NA
v_call: TRBV9
j_call: TRBJ2-3
cdr3_length: 15

cdr3_nt: TGCAGTGCTAGATCGGGACGGGAGACAGATACGCAGTATTTT
cdr3_aa: CSARSGRETDTQYF
clone_size: many
d_call: NA
v_call: TRBV20-1
j_call: TRBJ2-3
cdr3_length: 14

cdr3_nt: TGTGCCAGCAGCTCCAGAAGACTAGCGGGAATCTCCTACGAGCAGTACTTC
cdr3_aa: CASSSRRLAGISYEQYF
clone_size: few
d_call: TRBD2
v_call: TRBV7-8
j_call: TRBJ2-7
cdr3_length: 17